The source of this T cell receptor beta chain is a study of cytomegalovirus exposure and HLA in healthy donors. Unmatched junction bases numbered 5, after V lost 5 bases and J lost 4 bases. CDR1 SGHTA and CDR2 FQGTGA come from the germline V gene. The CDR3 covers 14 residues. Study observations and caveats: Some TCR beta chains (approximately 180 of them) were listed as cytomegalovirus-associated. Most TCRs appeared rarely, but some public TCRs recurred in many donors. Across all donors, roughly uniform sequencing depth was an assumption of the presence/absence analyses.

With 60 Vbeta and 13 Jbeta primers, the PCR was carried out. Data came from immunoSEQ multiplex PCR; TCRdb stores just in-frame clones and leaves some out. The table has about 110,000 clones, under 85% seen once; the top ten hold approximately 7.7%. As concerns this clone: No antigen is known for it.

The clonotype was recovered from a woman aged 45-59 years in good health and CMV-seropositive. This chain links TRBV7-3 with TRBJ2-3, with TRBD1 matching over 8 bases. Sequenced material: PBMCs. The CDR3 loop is CASSPQGGSDTQYF. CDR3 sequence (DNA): TGTGCCAGCAGCCCACAGGGGGGTTCAGATACGCAGTATTTT.